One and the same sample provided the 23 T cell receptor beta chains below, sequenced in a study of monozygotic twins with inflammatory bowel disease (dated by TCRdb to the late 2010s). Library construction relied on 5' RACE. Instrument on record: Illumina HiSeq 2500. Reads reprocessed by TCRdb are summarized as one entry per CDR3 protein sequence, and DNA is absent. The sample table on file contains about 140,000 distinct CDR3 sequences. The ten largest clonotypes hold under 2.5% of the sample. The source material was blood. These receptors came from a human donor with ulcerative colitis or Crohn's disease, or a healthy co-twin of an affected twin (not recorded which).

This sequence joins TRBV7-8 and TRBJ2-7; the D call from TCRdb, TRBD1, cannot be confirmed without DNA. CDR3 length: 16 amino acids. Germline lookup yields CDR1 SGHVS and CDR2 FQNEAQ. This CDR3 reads CASSPSLLQGSYEQYF.

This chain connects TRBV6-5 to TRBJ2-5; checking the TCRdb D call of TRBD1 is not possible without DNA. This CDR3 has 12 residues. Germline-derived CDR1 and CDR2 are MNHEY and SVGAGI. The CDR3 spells CASTKGGETQYF.

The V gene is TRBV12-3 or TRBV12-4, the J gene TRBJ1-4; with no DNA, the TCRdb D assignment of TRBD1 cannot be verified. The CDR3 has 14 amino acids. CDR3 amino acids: CASIGDRVGEKLFF.

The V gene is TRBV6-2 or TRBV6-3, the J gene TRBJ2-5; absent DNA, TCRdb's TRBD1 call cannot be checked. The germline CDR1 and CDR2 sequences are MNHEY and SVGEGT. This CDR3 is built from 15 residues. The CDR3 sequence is CASSYSAGGRETQYF.

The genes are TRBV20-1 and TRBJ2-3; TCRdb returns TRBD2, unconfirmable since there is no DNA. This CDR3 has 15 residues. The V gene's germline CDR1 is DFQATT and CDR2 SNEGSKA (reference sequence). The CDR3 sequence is CSDRGSGGAEDTQYF.

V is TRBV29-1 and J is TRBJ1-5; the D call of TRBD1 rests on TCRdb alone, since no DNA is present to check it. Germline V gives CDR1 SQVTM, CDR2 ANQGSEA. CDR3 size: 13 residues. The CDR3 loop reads CSVRDRSNQPQHF.

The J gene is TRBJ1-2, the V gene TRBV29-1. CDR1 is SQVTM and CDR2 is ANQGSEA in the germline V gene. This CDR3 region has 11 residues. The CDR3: CSVPEGYGYTF. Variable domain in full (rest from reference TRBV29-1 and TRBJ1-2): SAVISQKPSRDICQRGTSLTIQCQVDSQVTMMFWYRQQPGQSLTLIATANQGSEATYESGFVIDKFPISRPNLTFSTLTVSNMSPEDSSIYLCSVPEGYGYTFGSGTRLTVV.

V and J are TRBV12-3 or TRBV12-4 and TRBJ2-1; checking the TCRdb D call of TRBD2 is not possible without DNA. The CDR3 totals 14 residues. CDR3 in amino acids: CASSPQGLVYEQFF.

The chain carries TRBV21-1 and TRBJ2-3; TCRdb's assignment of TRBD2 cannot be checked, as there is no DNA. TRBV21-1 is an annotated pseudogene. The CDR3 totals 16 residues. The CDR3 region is CASSNKEDRGEDTQYF.

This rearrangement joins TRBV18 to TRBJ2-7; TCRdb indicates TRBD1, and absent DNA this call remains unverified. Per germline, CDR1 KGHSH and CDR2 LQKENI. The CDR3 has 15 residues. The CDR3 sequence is CASSPSLDRANEQYF.

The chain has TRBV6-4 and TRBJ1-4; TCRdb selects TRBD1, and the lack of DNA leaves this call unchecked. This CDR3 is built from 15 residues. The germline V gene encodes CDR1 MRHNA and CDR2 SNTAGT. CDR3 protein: CASSDSSRAGEKLFF.

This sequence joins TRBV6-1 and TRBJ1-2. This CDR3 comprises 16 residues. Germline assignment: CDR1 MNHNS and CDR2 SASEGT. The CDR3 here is CASSQIQGPSNYGYTF.

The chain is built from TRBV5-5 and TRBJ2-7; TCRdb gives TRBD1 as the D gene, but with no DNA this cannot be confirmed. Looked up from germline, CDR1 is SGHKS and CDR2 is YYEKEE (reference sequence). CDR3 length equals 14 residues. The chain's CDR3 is CASSMSPDRDEQYF.

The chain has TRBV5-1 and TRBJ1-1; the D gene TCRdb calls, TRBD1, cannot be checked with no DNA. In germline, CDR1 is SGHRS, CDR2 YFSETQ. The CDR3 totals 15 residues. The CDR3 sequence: CASSLVSPGGTEAFF.

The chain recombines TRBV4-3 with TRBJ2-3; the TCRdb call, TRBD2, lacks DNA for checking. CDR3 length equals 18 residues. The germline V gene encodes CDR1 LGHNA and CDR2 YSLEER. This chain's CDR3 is CASSQDRSSSGVTDTQYF.

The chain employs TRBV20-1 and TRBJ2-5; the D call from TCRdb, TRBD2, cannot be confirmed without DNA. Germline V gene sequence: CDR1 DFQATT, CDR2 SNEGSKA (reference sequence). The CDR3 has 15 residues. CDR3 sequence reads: CSARDRVLAGETQYF.

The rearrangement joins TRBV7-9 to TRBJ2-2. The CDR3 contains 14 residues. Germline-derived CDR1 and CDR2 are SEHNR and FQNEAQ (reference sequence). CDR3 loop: CASSWGSSTGELFF.

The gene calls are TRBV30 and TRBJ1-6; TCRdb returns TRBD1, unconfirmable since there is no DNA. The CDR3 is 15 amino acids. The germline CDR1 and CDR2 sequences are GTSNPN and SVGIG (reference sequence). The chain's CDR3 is CAWSVKDSLGSPLHF.

CDR3 in amino acids: CASRHDRNGETQYF. The gene calls are TRBV12-3 or TRBV12-4 and TRBJ2-5; TCRdb names TRBD1, which stays unverified in the absence of DNA. The CDR3 is 14 amino acids.

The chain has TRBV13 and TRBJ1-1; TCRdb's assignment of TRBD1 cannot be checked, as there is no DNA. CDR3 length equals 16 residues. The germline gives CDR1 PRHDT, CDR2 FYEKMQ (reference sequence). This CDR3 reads CASSLAGTLMNTEAFF.

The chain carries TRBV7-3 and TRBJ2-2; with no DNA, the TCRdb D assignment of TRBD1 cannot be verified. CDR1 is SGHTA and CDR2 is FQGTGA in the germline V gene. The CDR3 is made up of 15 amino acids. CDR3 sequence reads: CASRLRGPDTGELFF. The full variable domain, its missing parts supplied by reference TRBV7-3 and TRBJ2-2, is GAGVSQTPSNKVTEKGKYVELRCDPISGHTALYWYRQSLGQGPEFLIYFQGTGAADDSGLPNDRFFAVRPEGSVSTLKIQRTERGDSAVYLCASRLRGPDTGELFFGEGSRLTVL.

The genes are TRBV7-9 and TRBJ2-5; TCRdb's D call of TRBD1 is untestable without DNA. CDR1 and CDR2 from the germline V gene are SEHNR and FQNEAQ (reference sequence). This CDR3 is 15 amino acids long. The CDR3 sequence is CASRRTEAVGETQYF.

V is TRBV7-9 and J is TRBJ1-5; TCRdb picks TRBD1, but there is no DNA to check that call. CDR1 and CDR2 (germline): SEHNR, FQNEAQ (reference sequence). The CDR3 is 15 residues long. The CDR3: CASSSTQGGDQPQHF.